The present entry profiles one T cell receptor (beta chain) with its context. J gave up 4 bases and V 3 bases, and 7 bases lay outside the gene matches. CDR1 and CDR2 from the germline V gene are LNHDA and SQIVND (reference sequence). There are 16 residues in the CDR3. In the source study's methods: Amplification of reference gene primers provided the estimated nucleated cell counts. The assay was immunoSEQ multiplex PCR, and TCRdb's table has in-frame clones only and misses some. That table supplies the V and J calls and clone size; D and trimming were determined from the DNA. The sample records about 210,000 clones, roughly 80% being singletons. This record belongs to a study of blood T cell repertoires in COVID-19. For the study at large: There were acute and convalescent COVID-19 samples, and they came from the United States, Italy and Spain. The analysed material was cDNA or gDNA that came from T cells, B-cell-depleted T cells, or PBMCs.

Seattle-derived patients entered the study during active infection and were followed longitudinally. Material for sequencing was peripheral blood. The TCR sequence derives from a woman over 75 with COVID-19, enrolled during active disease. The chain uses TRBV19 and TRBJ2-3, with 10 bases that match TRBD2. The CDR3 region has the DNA TGTGCCAGTAGTATCGACGAGCGGGGGGGCCCAGATACGCAGTATTTT. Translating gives CASSIDERGGPDTQYF.